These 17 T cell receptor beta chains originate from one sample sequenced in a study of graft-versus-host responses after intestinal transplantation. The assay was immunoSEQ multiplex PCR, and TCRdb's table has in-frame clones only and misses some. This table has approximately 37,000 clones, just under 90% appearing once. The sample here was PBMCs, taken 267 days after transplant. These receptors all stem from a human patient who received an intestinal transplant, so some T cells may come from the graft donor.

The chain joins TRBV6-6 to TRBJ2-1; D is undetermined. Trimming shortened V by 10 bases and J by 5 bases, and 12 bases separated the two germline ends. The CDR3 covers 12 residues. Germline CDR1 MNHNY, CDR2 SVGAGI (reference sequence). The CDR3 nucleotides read TGTGCCACCCGCTCTGGGGACAATGAGCAGTTCTTC. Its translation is CATRSGDNEQFF.

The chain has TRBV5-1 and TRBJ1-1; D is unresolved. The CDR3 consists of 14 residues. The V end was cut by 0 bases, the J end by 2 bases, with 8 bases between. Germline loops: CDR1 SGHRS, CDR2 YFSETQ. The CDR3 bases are TGCGCCAGCAGCTTGGCGGAGGTAAACACTGAAGCTTTCTTT. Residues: CASSLAEVNTEAFF.

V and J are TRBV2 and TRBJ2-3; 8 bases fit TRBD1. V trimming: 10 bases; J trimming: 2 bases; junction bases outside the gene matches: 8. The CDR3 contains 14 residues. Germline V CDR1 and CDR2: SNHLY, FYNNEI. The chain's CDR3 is CAIPDRVTTDTQYF. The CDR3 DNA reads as TGTGCCATCCCGGACAGGGTCACCACAGATACGCAGTATTTT.

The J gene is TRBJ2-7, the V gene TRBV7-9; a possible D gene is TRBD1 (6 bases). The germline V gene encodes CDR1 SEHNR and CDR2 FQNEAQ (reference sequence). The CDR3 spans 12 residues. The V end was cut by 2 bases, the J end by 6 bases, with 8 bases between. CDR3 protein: CASSLSGAEQYF. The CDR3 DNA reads TGTGCCAGCAGCTTATCAGGGGCCGAGCAGTACTTC. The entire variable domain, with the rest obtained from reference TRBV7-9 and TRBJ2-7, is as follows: DTGVSQNPRHKITKRGQNVTFRCDPISEHNRLYWYRQTLGQGPEFLTYFQNEAQLEKSRLLSDRFSAERPKGSFSTLEIQRTEQGDSAMYLCASSLSGAEQYFGPGTRLTVT.

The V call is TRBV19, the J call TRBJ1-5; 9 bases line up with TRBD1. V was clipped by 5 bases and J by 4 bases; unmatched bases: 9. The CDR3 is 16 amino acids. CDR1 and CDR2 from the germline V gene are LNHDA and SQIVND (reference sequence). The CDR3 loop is CASSDRQGGPNQPQHF. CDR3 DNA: TGTGCCAGTAGTGATCGACAGGGGGGACCGAATCAGCCCCAGCATTTT.

CDR3 DNA sequence: TGTGCCAGCCGGGGGAGGTATGGCTACACCTTC. This codes for CASRGRYGYTF. The V gene is TRBV6-6, the J gene TRBJ1-2; tentatively, D is TRBD1 (5 bases). V dropped 8 bases and J dropped 5 bases, with 9 bases sitting between them. This CDR3 comprises 11 residues. CDR1 MNHNY and CDR2 SVGAGI come from the germline V gene (reference sequence).

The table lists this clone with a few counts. CDR3 in amino acids: CASSPGQGGQPQHF. The CDR3, as DNA: TGTGCCAGCAGCCCGGGACAGGGTGGTCAGCCCCAGCATTTT. The chain recombines TRBV28 with TRBJ1-5; 9 bases fit TRBD1. There are 14 residues in the CDR3. From germline, CDR1 is MDHEN and CDR2 SYDVKM. The junction had 6 bases not matched to a gene; V was cut back by 6 bases and J by 6 bases.

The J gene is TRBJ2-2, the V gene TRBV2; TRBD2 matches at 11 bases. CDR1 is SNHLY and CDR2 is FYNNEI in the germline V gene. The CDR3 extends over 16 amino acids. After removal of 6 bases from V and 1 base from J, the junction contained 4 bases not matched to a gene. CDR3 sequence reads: CASRMTSGVNTGELFF. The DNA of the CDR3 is TGTGCCAGCAGGATGACTAGCGGGGTGAACACCGGGGAGCTGTTTTTT.

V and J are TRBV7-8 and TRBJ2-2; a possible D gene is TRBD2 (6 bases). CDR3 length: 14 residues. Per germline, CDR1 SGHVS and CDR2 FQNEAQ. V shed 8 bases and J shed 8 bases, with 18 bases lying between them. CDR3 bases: TGTGCCAGCGTGGCAGGAGGAGGGTCTGGGGAGCTGTTTTTT. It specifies CASVAGGGSGELFF.

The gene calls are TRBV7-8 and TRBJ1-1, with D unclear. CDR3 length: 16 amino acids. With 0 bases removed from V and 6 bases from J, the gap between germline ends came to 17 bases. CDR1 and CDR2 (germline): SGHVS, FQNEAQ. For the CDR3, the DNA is TGTGCCAGCAGCTTAGCGGCAGGTCACGGTGGGCCTGAAGCTTTCTTT. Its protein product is CASSLAAGHGGPEAFF.

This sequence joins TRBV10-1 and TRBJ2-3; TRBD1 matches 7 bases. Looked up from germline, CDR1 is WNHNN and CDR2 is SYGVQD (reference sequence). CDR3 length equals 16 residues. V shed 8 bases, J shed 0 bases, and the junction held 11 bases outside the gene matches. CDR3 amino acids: CASSPGTVLSTDTQYF. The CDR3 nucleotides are TGCGCCAGCTCGCCCGGGACAGTTTTGAGCACAGATACGCAGTATTTT.

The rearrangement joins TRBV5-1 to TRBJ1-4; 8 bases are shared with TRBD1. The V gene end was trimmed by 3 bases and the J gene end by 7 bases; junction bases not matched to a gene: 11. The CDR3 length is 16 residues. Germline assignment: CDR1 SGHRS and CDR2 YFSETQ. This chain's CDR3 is CASSSGVTGDSEKLFF. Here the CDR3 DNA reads TGCGCCAGCAGCTCGGGGGTGACAGGGGACAGTGAAAAACTGTTTTTT.

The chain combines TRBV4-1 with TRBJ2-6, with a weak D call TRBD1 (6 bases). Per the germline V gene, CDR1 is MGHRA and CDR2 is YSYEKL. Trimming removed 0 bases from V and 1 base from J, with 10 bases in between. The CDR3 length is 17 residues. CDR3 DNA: TGCGCCAGCAGCCAAGAGAGGGGGTTGTCTGGGGCCAACGTCCTGACTTTC. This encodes CASSQERGLSGANVLTF.

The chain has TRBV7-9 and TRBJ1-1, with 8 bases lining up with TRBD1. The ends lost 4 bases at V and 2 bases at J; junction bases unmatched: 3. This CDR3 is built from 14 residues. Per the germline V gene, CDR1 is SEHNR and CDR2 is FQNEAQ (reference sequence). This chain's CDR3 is CASSSGQGNTEAFF. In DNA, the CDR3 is TGTGCCAGCAGCTCCGGACAGGGAAACACTGAAGCTTTCTTT.

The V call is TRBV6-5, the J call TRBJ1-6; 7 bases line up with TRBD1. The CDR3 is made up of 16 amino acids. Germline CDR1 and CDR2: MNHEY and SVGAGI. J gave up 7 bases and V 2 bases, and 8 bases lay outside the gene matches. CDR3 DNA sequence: TGTGCCAGCAGTTACGCCGGGCAGGGGGGAAATTCACCCCTCCACTTT. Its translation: CASSYAGQGGNSPLHF.

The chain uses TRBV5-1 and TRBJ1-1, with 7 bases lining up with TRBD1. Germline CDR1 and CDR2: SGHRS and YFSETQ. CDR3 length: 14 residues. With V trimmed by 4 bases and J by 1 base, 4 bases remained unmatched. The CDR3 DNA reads TGCGCCAGCAGCCAGGGGACAGCGAACACTGAAGCTTTCTTT. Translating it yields CASSQGTANTEAFF. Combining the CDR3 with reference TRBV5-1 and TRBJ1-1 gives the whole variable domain KAGVTQTPRYLIKTRGQQVTLSCSPISGHRSVSWYQQTPGQGLQFLFEYFSETQRNKGNFPGRFSGRQFSNSRSEMNVSTLELGDSALYLCASSQGTANTEAFFGQGTRLTVV.

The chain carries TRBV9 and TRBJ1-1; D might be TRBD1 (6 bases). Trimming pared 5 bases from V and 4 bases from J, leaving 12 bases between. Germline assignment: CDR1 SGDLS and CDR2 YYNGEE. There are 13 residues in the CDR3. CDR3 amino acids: CASRPTGSTEAFF. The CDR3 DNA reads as TGTGCCAGCAGACCCACAGGGAGCACTGAAGCTTTCTTT.